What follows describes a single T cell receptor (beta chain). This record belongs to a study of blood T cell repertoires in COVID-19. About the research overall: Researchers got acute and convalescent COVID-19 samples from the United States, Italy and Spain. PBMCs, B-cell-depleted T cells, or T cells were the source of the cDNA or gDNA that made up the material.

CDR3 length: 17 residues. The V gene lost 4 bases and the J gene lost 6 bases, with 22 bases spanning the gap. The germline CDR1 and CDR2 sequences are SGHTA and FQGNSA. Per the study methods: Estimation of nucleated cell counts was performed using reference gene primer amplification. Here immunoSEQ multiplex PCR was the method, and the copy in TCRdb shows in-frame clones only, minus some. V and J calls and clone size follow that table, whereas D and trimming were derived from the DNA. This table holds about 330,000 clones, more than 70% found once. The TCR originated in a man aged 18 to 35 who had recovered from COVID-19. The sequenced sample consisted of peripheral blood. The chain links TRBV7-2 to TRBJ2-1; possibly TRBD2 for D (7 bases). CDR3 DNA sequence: TGTGCCAGCAGCTCCCTACTGGGGGCGGGGGCTTCCAATGAGCAGTTCTTC. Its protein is CASSSLLGAGASNEQFF.